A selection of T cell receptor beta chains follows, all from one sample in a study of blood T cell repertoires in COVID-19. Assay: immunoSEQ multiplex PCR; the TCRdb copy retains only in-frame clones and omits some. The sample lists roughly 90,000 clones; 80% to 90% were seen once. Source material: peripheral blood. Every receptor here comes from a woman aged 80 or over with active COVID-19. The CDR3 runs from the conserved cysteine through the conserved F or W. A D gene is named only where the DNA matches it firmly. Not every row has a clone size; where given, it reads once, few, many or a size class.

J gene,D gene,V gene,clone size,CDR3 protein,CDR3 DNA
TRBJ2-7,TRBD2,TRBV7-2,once,CASSPDGLAELYEQYF,TGTGCCAGCAGCCCGGATGGACTAGCGGAACTCTACGAGCAGTACTTC
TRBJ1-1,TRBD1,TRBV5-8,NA,CASSPGTGANTEAFF,TGTGCCAGCAGCCCTGGGACAGGGGCGAACACTGAAGCTTTCTTT
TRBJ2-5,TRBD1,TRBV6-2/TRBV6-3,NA,CASSYERGQGSSFVETQYF,TGTGCCAGCAGTTACGAAAGGGGACAGGGGTCGTCCTTCGTGGAGACCCAGTACTTC
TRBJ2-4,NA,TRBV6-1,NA,CASSEAPGSKNIQYF,TGTGCCAGCAGTGAAGCCCCGGGGTCCAAAAACATTCAGTACTTC
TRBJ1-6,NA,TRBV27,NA,CASSSLNFDSPLHF,TGTGCCAGCAGTTCCCTTAATTTCGATTCACCCCTCCACTTT
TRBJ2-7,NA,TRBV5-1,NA,CASSLQGPRSYEQYF,TGCGCCAGCAGCCTCCAGGGCCCTCGCTCCTACGAGCAGTACTTC
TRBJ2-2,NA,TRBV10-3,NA,CAITRLGGELFF,TGTGCCATCACCCGACTAGGCGGGGAGCTGTTTTTT
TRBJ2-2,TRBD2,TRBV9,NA,CASSPQGTSGLTGELFF,TGTGCCAGCAGCCCTCAGGGGACTAGCGGACTCACCGGGGAGCTGTTTTTT
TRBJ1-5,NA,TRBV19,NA,CASSALSQASNQPQHF,TGTGCCAGTAGCGCCCTGTCGCAAGCTAGCAATCAGCCCCAGCATTTT
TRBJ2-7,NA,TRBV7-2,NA,CASSLGAGSLGFYEQYF,TGTGCCAGCAGCTTGGGAGCCGGGTCGCTTGGTTTCTACGAGCAGTACTTC
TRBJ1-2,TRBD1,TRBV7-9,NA,CASSLVAGQGYGYTF,TGTGCCAGCAGCTTAGTTGCGGGACAGGGCTATGGCTACACCTTC
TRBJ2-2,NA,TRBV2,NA,CASSADRNTGELFF,TGTGCCAGCAGTGCGGACAGAAACACCGGGGAGCTGTTTTTT
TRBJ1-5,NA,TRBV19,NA,CASSIRGVKPQHF,TGTGCCAGTAGTATCCGGGGTGTAAAGCCCCAGCATTTT
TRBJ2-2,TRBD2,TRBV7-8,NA,CASSLVGGNAGELFF,TGTGCCAGCAGCTTAGTCGGGGGGAACGCCGGGGAGCTGTTTTTT
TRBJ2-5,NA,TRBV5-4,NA,CASSLAIAETQYF,TGTGCCAGCAGCTTGGCCATCGCGGAGACCCAGTACTTC
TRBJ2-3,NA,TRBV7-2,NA,CASSFQAGHSTDTQYF,TGTGCCAGCAGCTTCCAGGCGGGGCATAGCACAGATACGCAGTATTTT
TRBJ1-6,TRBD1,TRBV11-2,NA,CASSLGTGISPLHF,TGTGCCAGCAGCCTCGGGACAGGGATATCACCCCTCCACTTT
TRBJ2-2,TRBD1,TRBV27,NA,CASSPYGTDSGELFF,TGTGCCAGCAGTCCCTACGGGACAGACTCCGGGGAGCTGTTTTTT
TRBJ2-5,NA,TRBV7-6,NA,CASSLLGAAPGETQYF,TGTGCCAGCAGCCTACTGGGCGCGGCCCCAGGGGAGACCCAGTACTTC
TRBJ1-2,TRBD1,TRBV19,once,CASSADRQFNYGYTF,TGTGCCAGTAGTGCGGACAGGCAGTTTAACTATGGCTACACCTTC
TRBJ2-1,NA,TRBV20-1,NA,CSAKNRNEQFF,TGCAGTGCTAAAAACAGGAATGAGCAGTTCTTC
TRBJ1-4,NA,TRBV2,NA,CASLRVFPGSEKLFF,TGTGCCAGTTTGCGGGTTTTTCCCGGAAGTGAAAAACTGTTTTTT
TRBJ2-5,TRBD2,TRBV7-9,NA,CASSDSGSGTQYF,TGTGCCAGCAGCGATAGCGGGAGCGGGACCCAGTACTTC
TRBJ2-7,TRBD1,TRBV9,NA,CASSVEGQGVDEQYF,TGTGCCAGCAGCGTAGAGGGACAGGGGGTGGACGAGCAGTACTTC